These 19 T cell receptor beta chains were sequenced from one sample in a study of T cell responses to AZD1222 COVID-19 vaccine. TCRdb's copy holds only in-frame clones and misses some; the assay was immunoSEQ multiplex PCR. The repertoire consists of some 120,000 clones, with about 89% occurring once and the leading ten covering around 10%. The specimen was peripheral blood, collected on day 0 of MenACWY control vaccination. These receptors originate from an adult in good health.

This clone was counted between two and nine times. The genes are TRBV29-1 and TRBJ1-2; D not resolved. In germline, CDR1 is SQVTM, CDR2 ANQGSEA. V was cut by 1 base and J by 12 bases, with 12 bases left in between. This CDR3 region has 11 residues. The CDR3 loop is CSVEGAGSNTF. Here the CDR3 DNA reads TGCAGCGTTGAAGGAGCGGGCTCCAACACCTTC.

The rearrangement uses TRBV13 and TRBJ1-2, with D possibly being TRBD1 (5 bases). Germline CDR1 PRHDT, CDR2 FYEKMQ (reference sequence). Trimming removed 0 bases from V and 7 bases from J, with 9 bases in between. The CDR3 has 13 residues. The CDR3: CASSLGRESGYTF. The CDR3 DNA reads TGTGCCAGCAGCTTAGGCAGGGAAAGTGGCTACACCTTC. Variable domain in full (rest from reference TRBV13 and TRBJ1-2): AAGVIQSPRHLIKEKRETATLKCYPIPRHDTVYWYQQGPGQDPQFLISFYEKMQSDKGSIPDRFSAQQFSDYHSELNMSSLELGDSALYFCASSLGRESGYTFGSGTRLTVV.

As for this clone: The sample carries other DNA sequences with the same CDR3. The rearrangement links TRBV28 to TRBJ1-1; D not certain. The germline V and J ends were trimmed by 3 bases and 3 bases, with 5 bases remaining between them. Germline-derived CDR1 and CDR2 are MDHEN and SYDVKM. The CDR3 loop spans 12 amino acids. CDR3 bases: TGTGCCAGCAGTTTTGGTTACACTGAAGCTTTCTTT. Its protein is CASSFGYTEAFF.

This rearrangement joins TRBV11-2 to TRBJ2-7; 7 positions match TRBD1. The CDR3 runs 16 residues. Losses at the gene ends were 4 bases for V and 6 bases for J; bases not matched to a gene: 15. Germline V gene data show CDR1 as SGHAT and CDR2 as FQNNGV. The CDR3 region is CASSSIRDRAYGEQYF. In DNA, the CDR3 is TGTGCCAGCAGCTCAATAAGGGACAGAGCCTATGGCGAGCAGTACTTC.

This clone was seen more than once but under ten times. The chain uses TRBV10-1 and TRBJ1-5, with D unclear. The CDR3 extends over 18 amino acids. CDR1 and CDR2 from the germline V gene are WNHNN and SYGVQD (reference sequence). Between the trimmed V and J ends, which lost 3 bases and 2 bases, there was a span of 20 bases. The CDR3 spells CASSDPPGGPGGNQPQHF. DNA of the CDR3: TGCGCCAGCAGTGATCCCCCCGGCGGCCCAGGCGGCAATCAGCCCCAGCATTTT.

The chain has TRBV24-1 and TRBJ1-1; 8 bases fit TRBD1. Germline V gene lookup returns CDR1 KGHDR and CDR2 SFDVKD. V trimming: 0 bases; J trimming: 10 bases; junction bases outside the gene matches: 0. The CDR3 totals 12 residues. The CDR3 nucleotides are TGTGCCACCAGTGATTTGACAGGGGGAGCTTTCTTT. Translated, it gives CATSDLTGGAFF.

This clone occurred a few times. This chain connects TRBV11-3 to TRBJ2-3; D perhaps matches TRBD1 (7 bases). V was pared by 5 bases and J by 3 bases, with 15 bases between. CDR1 and CDR2 (germline): SGHNT, YENEEA. This CDR3 region has 15 residues. Here the CDR3 reads CASSPGGTVTDTQYF. In DNA, the CDR3 is TGTGCCAGCAGCCCAGGAGGGACAGTGACAGATACGCAGTATTTT.

The genes are TRBV2 and TRBJ2-3; D call uncertain. This CDR3 has 11 residues. Trimming stripped 7 bases from V and 6 bases from J, with 8 bases between. The germline CDR1 and CDR2 sequences are SNHLY and FYNNEI. The CDR3 protein is CASTLSDTQYF. CDR3 sequence (DNA): TGTGCCAGCACCCTATCGGATACGCAGTATTTT.

Only a few counts were recorded for this clone. V usage is TRBV7-2 and J usage is TRBJ2-2; TRBD1 or TRBD2 may be the D gene (5 bases each). Trimming stripped 6 bases from V and 0 bases from J, with 11 bases between. Germline-derived CDR1 and CDR2 are SGHTA and FQGNSA. This CDR3 spans 15 amino acids. For the CDR3, the DNA is TGTGCCAGCAGTACGGGACCCGCGAACACCGGGGAGCTGTTTTTT. Translation gives CASSTGPANTGELFF.

The chain links TRBV2 to TRBJ2-2; possible D gene TRBD2, 5 bases. The germline V and J ends were trimmed by 5 bases and 1 base, with 8 bases remaining between them. The V gene's germline CDR1 is SNHLY and CDR2 FYNNEI. The CDR3 sequence is 14 residues long. Written as DNA, the CDR3 is TGTGCCAGCAGTTCCAGCGGGAACACCGGGGAGCTGTTTTTT. Its protein is CASSSSGNTGELFF.

J is TRBJ1-2 and V is TRBV7-2; the D gene is possibly TRBD1 (5 bases). Per the germline V gene, CDR1 is SGHTA and CDR2 is FQGNSA. CDR3 length equals 15 residues. V lost 6 bases and J lost 0, with 14 bases in between. The CDR3 nucleotides are TGTGCCAGCAGGACCAGCAGGGACCCTAACTATGGCTACACCTTC. This translates into CASRTSRDPNYGYTF.

The CDR3 DNA reads as TGTGCCAGCAGCGCCACCCGGGGTTCATACACCGGGGAGCTGTTTTTT. It is translated as CASSATRGSYTGELFF. The rearrangement links TRBV9 to TRBJ2-2; a weak D match, TRBD2 (5 bases). V dropped 3 bases and J dropped 3 bases, with 15 bases sitting between them. Germline CDR1 and CDR2: SGDLS and YYNGEE. This CDR3 is 16 amino acids long.

In this sample, this clone turned up a few times. The chain recombines TRBV19 with TRBJ2-7; D call uncertain. The CDR3 extends over 13 amino acids. The germline CDR1 and CDR2 sequences are LNHDA and SQIVND (reference sequence). Trimming stripped 4 bases from V and 2 bases from J, with 9 bases between. CDR3 nucleotides: TGTGCCAGTAGTAGGAACCTAGCCTACGAGCAGTACTTC. Translated: CASSRNLAYEQYF.

This rearrangement joins TRBV5-5 to TRBJ1-1, with D unresolved. This CDR3 is built from 14 residues. V gave up 4 bases and J gave up 5 bases, with 15 bases separating them. CDR1 SGHKS and CDR2 YYEKEE come from the germline V gene (reference sequence). The CDR3 protein is CASSPDGWRTEAFF. CDR3 DNA sequence: TGTGCCAGCAGCCCGGATGGGTGGAGAACTGAAGCTTTCTTT.

The rearrangement joins TRBV2 to TRBJ1-1; D ambiguous. V lost 7 bases and J 0 bases, leaving 9 bases between the germline ends. Germline assignment: CDR1 SNHLY and CDR2 FYNNEI. The CDR3 runs 13 residues. CDR3 protein: CASIREMNTEAFF. The CDR3 nucleotides read TGTGCCAGCATACGGGAGATGAACACTGAAGCTTTCTTT.

This CDR3 reads CASSPPTAGAEAFF. The CDR3, as DNA: TGTGCCAGCTCGCCGCCGACGGCGGGGGCTGAAGCTTTCTTT. The V call is TRBV7-2, the J call TRBJ1-1; D possibly corresponds to TRBD1 (5 bases). Trimming pared 8 bases from V and 6 bases from J, leaving 19 bases between. CDR1 and CDR2 (germline): SGHTA, FQGNSA. The CDR3 has 14 amino acids.

The chain has TRBV6-1 and TRBJ2-1, with 7 bases fitting TRBD2. Trimming removed 3 bases from V and 0 bases from J; junction bases left unmatched: 5. Germline V gene data show CDR1 as MNHNS and CDR2 as SASEGT. The CDR3 totals 16 residues. CDR3 amino acids: CASSDSTSSSYNEQFF. The DNA of the CDR3 is TGTGCCAGCAGTGATTCGACTAGCAGCTCCTACAATGAGCAGTTCTTC.

V is TRBV21-1 and J is TRBJ1-1; the table gives TRBD1 as D, unverified against the DNA. TRBV21-1 is classified as a pseudogene. There are 14 residues in the CDR3. CDR3 DNA sequence: TGTGCCATTCTGGGGACAGGGGATCACACTGAAGCTTTCTTT. It yields the protein CAILGTGDHTEAFF.

The V and J genes are TRBV13 and TRBJ2-6; D tentatively reads TRBD1 or TRBD2 (5 bases each). V was clipped by 1 base and J by 4 bases, with 14 bases between them. The CDR3 has 17 residues. In germline, CDR1 is PRHDT, CDR2 FYEKMQ (reference sequence). The CDR3 DNA sequence: TGTGCCAGCAGCTTAGAGGGTTGGGGGTACGGGGCCAACGTCCTGACTTTC. This encodes CASSLEGWGYGANVLTF.